These 15 T cell receptor beta chains were all obtained from the same sample, sequenced in a study of OX40 agonist ivuxolimab in advanced cancers. Library creation used the immunoSEQ multiplex PCR assay. TCRdb took this table from immuneACCESS and kept in-frame rearrangements with V and J called. Such tables lack part of the clones; where checked against another copy, unresolved V genes explain under half of the gap, and the rest is unexplained. This sample has tens of thousands of clones in its table, and approximately 84% of those were observed once. The ten largest clones take up approximately 28% of the sample. Material: CD4+ or CD8+ T cells sorted from blood, obtained in a trial of the OX40 agonist ivuxolimab. These receptors were collected from an adult with an advanced solid tumor such as melanoma, head and neck, liver or kidney cancer.

The chain employs TRBV27 and TRBJ2-7, with D maybe TRBD2 (5 bases). The CDR3 is 14 residues long. With 7 bases removed from V and 0 bases from J, the gap between germline ends came to 13 bases. Germline CDR1 is MNHEY and CDR2 is SMNVEV (reference sequence). CDR3 in amino acids: CASTSLGSSYEQYF. The CDR3 region has the DNA TGTGCCAGCACATCACTTGGGAGCTCCTACGAGCAGTACTTC.

This clone ranks as medium-sized (0.01 to 0.1%). This chain connects TRBV6-1 to TRBJ1-2, with D possibly TRBD1 on 5 matching bases. V dropped 2 bases and J dropped 4 bases, with 14 bases sitting between them. The CDR3 sequence is 15 residues long. Germline values: CDR1 MNHNS, CDR2 SASEGT. CDR3 sequence reads: CASSERPSGGYGYTF. The CDR3 region has the DNA TGTGCCAGCAGTGAACGGCCGTCCGGGGGCTATGGCTACACCTTC.

The rearrangement joins TRBV7-9 to TRBJ2-1; the D gene is possibly TRBD2 (9 bases). CDR1 and CDR2 from the germline V gene are SEHNR and FQNEAQ (reference sequence). Between the trimmed V and J ends, which lost 0 bases and 15 bases, there was a span of 24 bases. CDR3 size: 16 residues. CDR3 region: CASSLAAAGGTGVGFF. The CDR3 coding sequence is TGTGCCAGCAGCTTAGCCGCTGCGGGAGGGACAGGCGTGGGGTTCTTC.

The gene calls are TRBV20-1 and TRBJ2-1; D not certain. The CDR3 has 11 residues. Germline V gene lookup returns CDR1 DFQATT and CDR2 SNEGSKA (reference sequence). The V gene lost 6 bases and the J gene lost 5 bases, with 8 bases spanning the gap. The CDR3 DNA is TGCAGTGCCGGAATGAACAATGAGCAGTTCTTC. It encodes CSAGMNNEQFF.

The rearrangement uses TRBV28 and TRBJ2-2; TRBD1 aligns across 8 bases. The CDR3 covers 15 residues. Germline V CDR1 and CDR2: MDHEN, SYDVKM. Trimming at V came to 6 bases and at J to 4 bases, leaving 7 bases not matched to a gene. The CDR3 region has the DNA TGTGCCAGCAGACCGGAGACAGGGGTCACCGGGGAGCTGTTTTTT. This translates into CASRPETGVTGELFF. Based on the CDR3 plus reference TRBV28 and TRBJ2-2, the full variable domain is DVKVTQSSRYLVKRTGEKVFLECVQDMDHENMFWYRQDPGLGLRLIYFSYDVKMKEKGDIPEGYSVSREKKERFSLILESASTNQTSMYLCASRPETGVTGELFFGEGSRLTVL.

This sequence joins TRBV6-1 and TRBJ1-1; no clear D gene. The CDR3 consists of 11 residues. Trimming stripped 6 bases from V and 10 bases from J, with 12 bases between. The germline V gene has CDR1 MNHNS and CDR2 SASEGT. The CDR3 sequence: CASRDDDSAFF. The CDR3 bases are TGTGCCAGCAGGGACGACGATTCAGCTTTCTTT.

The chain recombines TRBV30 with TRBJ1-1; maybe TRBD1 (5 bases). V lost 3 bases and J 2 bases, leaving 16 bases between the germline ends. The CDR3 has 15 residues. Germline values: CDR1 GTSNPN, CDR2 SVGIG (reference sequence). The DNA for the CDR3 is TGTGCCTGGAGCACCCTTTGGGGGACTAACACTGAAGCTTTCTTT. Translation: CAWSTLWGTNTEAFF.

The rearrangement joins TRBV2 to TRBJ2-7; TRBD2 aligns across 10 bases. The J segment lost 3 bases and the V segment lost 2 bases, leaving 13 bases of the junction unmatched. Germline loops: CDR1 SNHLY, CDR2 FYNNEI. This CDR3 has 18 amino acids. CDR3 bases: TGTGCCAGCAGTGAATCCCTAGCGGGGGCCCCAAGAGACTACGAGCAGTACTTC. Translating gives CASSESLAGAPRDYEQYF.

The V gene is TRBV5-6, the J gene TRBJ2-7; possibly TRBD1 or TRBD2 for D (5 bases each). The CDR3 spans 13 residues. In germline, CDR1 is SGHDT, CDR2 YYEEEE. V shed 0 bases and J shed 7 bases, with 11 bases lying between them. For the CDR3, the DNA is TGTGCCAGCAGCTTGGGGGACGGAATTGAGCAGTACTTC. Translated: CASSLGDGIEQYF.

The chain combines TRBV29-1 with TRBJ1-1; D is possibly TRBD1 (5 bases). Between the trimmed V and J ends, which lost 2 bases and 3 bases, there was a span of 10 bases. CDR1 is SQVTM, CDR2 ANQGSEA, per germline. This CDR3 region has 13 residues. The CDR3 DNA follows: TGCAGCGTTGAAATACGGGGCCACACTGAAGCTTTCTTT. This gives the protein CSVEIRGHTEAFF.

Only one count was recorded for this clone. CDR3 in amino acids: CASQAGSYEQYF. CDR3 in DNA: TGTGCCAGCCAGGCAGGATCCTACGAGCAGTACTTC. This chain uses TRBV11-2 with TRBJ2-7; no firm D call. V lost 8 bases and J lost 1, with 9 bases in between. The CDR3 spans 12 residues. Germline V gene lookup returns CDR1 SGHAT and CDR2 FQNNGV.

The J gene is TRBJ2-7, the V gene TRBV6-5; 8 bases fit TRBD2. The germline V gene has CDR1 MNHEY and CDR2 SVGAGI. The ends lost 7 bases at V and 1 base at J; junction bases unmatched: 6. CDR3 length equals 14 residues. As DNA, the CDR3 is TGTGCCAGCACCCCCATAGCGGGGTCCTACGAGCAGTACTTC. It specifies CASTPIAGSYEQYF.

This clone was seen a handful of times. The rearrangement links TRBV5-1 to TRBJ1-1, with D hard to call. Germline-derived CDR1 and CDR2 are SGHRS and YFSETQ. This CDR3 has 12 residues. Trimming shortened V by 6 bases and J by 2 bases, and 8 bases separated the two germline ends. Here the CDR3 DNA reads TGCGCCAGCACTACGGACAACACTGAAGCTTTCTTT. The encoded protein is CASTTDNTEAFF.

V gene TRBV28 combines with J gene TRBJ1-6, with D perhaps TRBD1 (5 bases). The germline V and J ends were trimmed by 7 bases and 4 bases, with 14 bases remaining between them. The CDR3 loop spans 15 amino acids. Germline loops: CDR1 MDHEN, CDR2 SYDVKM. CDR3 sequence reads: CASTPTGTYNSPLHF. The CDR3 DNA sequence: TGTGCCAGCACCCCGACCGGGACGTATAATTCACCCCTCCACTTT.

The chain is built from TRBV7-8 and TRBJ1-2; D not resolved. Germline lookup yields CDR1 SGHVS and CDR2 FQNEAQ. With 10 bases removed from V and 4 bases from J, the gap between germline ends came to 19 bases. The CDR3 is 14 amino acids. The CDR3 bases are TGTGCCACCTCTTCCCCCGACCGTCGCTATGGCTACACCTTC. Its protein product is CATSSPDRRYGYTF. The full variable domain, rest sourced from reference TRBV7-8 and TRBJ1-2, is GAGVSQSPRYKVAKRGQDVALRCDPISGHVSLFWYQQALGQGPEFLTYFQNEAQLDKSGLPSDRFFAERPEGSVSTLKIQRTQQEDSAVYLCATSSPDRRYGYTFGSGTRLTVV.